This T cell receptor beta chain came from a study of OX40 agonist ivuxolimab in advanced cancers. On cycle 4 day 1 and cycle 7 day 1, as well as at baseline, blood was sampled. Using immunoSEQ multiplex PCR, the repertoire was profiled, and TCRdb retains in-frame clones only, with some absent. The sample yields nearly 25,000 clones, approximately 91% seen once. With regard to this clone: Its antigen is still unknown.

Findings and limits, study-wide: The authors did not determine the antigen specificity of the expanded peripheral T cells.

V was clipped by 0 bases and J by 2 bases; unmatched bases: 2. The V gene's germline CDR1 is KGHSH and CDR2 LQKENI. This CDR3 region has 15 residues. Sequenced material: CD4+ or CD8+ T cells sorted from blood, taken in a trial of the OX40 agonist ivuxolimab. The sequence came from an adult with an advanced solid tumor such as melanoma, head and neck, liver or kidney cancer. This sequence joins TRBV18 and TRBJ2-5; 8 nucleotides match TRBD1. The CDR3 is CASSPPGQAQETQYF. In DNA, the CDR3 is TGTGCCAGCTCACCACCGGGACAGGCTCAAGAGACCCAGTACTTC.